This entry is about one TCR beta chain. This sample is drawn from a study of shared clonotypes between healthy human individuals. Donors had no recently reported acute infections or vaccinations and were HIV-negative. CCR7-negative CD45RA+ TemRA cells were combined with CD45RO+ cells to form CD8 memory. Germline assignment: CDR1 SGHNT and CDR2 YYREEE (reference sequence). Trimming removed 5 bases at V and 0 bases at J, with 13 bases between. This CDR3 contains 15 residues. The repertoire was sequenced with immunoSEQ multiplex PCR; TCRdb's copy has only in-frame clones and lacks some. The data contain around 370,000 clones, about 96% of them seen just once; the ten biggest clones take up approximately 0.3%.

V gene TRBV5-4 combines with J gene TRBJ2-3; unclear D gene. The sequence was collected from a man aged 25-45 years in good health. Sequencing was carried out using memory CD8+ T cells sorted from blood. Subset specified: CD45RO+ cells pooled with CCR7-negative TemRA cells. CDR3 bases: TGTGCCAGCAGTCGTAGGACCATTAGCACAGATACGCAGTATTTT. Translated: CASSRRTISTDTQYF.